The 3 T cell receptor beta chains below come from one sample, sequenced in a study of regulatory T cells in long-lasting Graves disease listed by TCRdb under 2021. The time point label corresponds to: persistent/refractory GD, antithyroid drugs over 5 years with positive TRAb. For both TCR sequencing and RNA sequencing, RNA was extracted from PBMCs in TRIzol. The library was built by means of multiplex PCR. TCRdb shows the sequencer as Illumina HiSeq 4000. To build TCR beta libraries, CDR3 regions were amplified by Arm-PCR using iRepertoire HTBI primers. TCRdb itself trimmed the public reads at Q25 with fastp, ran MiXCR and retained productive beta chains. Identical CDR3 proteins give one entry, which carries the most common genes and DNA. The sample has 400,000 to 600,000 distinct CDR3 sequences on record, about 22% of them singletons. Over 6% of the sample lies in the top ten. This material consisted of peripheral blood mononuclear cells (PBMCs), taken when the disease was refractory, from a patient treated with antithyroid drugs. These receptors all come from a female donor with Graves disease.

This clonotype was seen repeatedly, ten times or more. In DNA, the CDR3 is TGTGCCTGGAGTGTGGCGGAGACCCAGTACTTC. It yields the protein CAWSVAETQYF. The J gene is TRBJ2-5, the V gene TRBV30; the D is unclear. The V gene lost 0 bases and the J gene lost 5 bases, with 4 bases spanning the gap. CDR3 length equals 11 residues. The V gene's germline CDR1 is GTSNPN and CDR2 SVGIG (reference sequence).

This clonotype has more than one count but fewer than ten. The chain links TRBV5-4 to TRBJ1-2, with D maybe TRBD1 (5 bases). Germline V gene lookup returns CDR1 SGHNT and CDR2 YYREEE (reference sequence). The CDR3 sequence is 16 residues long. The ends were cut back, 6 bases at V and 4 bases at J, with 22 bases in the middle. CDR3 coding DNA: TGTGCCAGCACCTCATCTCGGGCTATTGGGGGCTATGGCTACACCTTC. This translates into CASTSSRAIGGYGYTF.

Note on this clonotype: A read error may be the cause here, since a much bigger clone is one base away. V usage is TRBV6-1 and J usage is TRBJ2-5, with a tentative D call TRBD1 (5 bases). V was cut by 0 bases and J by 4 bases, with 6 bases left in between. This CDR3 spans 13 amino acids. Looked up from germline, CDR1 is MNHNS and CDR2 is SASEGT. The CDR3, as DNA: TGTGCCAGCAGTGAAGCTCAGGGAGAGACCCAGTACTTC. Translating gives CASSEAQGETQYF.